This T cell receptor beta chain is drawn from a study of CD8+CD57+ T cells in acquired aplastic anemia. Study-wide points: Patients had approximately 29 CD8+ CDR3 sequences in common with controls (the shared set).

The table lists this clonotype with many counts. As yet, its antigen is unknown. Profiling that covered TCR beta VDJ and CDR3 relied on genomic DNA as its template. MiXCR, applied by TCRdb to the reads, yields one record per CDR3 protein. The sample records fewer than 250,000 distinct CDR3 sequences, around half being singletons. Patients chosen for sequencing had CD8+CD57+ cells that had expanded, as shown by flow cytometry. The sequencing sample was made of sorted CD4+, CD8+, or CD8+CD57+ T cells (not recorded which) from PBMCs. The sequence was collected from a human donor with aplastic anemia.

The CDR3 DNA sequence: TGTGCCAGCAGCGGAGCCCTTAGCGATGAGCAGTTCTTC. Translation gives CASSGALSDEQFF. The rearrangement links TRBV9 to TRBJ2-1; possibly TRBD2 for D (5 bases). V was pared by 3 bases and J by 8 bases, with 12 bases between. In germline, CDR1 is SGDLS, CDR2 YYNGEE. This CDR3 has 13 amino acids.